The entry below describes one T cell receptor (beta chain). Its antigen is still unknown. Sequencing was performed with immunoSEQ multiplex PCR; in TCRdb, only in-frame clones are kept and a portion is missing. The sample shows 10,000 to 15,000 clones, about nine tenths of them seen only once. Patients had DSM-IV major depressive disorder with a Hamilton Depression score of at least 18. Each donor gave around 32 ml of EDTA blood. The data stem from a study of untreated major depressive disorder. Study conclusions and caveats: Compared with controls, depressed patients showed more TRBV05-01 (Vbeta 5.1) usage in CD4+ T cells.

V lost 5 bases and J lost 3, with 13 bases in between. There are 14 residues in the CDR3. CDR1 KGHSH and CDR2 LQKENI come from the germline V gene. Sequenced material: CD4+ T cells from PBMCs. The clonotype comes from a man aged 25 to 40 with major depressive disorder. The chain combines TRBV18 with TRBJ1-1, with a tentative D call TRBD1 (5 bases). CDR3 sequence reads: CASSREPGHTEAFF. The CDR3 nucleotides are TGTGCCAGCTCAAGGGAGCCAGGGCACACTGAAGCTTTCTTT. Drawing the rest from reference TRBV18 and TRBJ1-1, the complete variable domain is NAGVMQNPRHLVRRRGQEARLRCSPMKGHSHVYWYRQLPEEGLKFMVYLQKENIIDESGMPKERFSAEFPKEGPSILRIQQVVRGDSAAYFCASSREPGHTEAFFGQGTRLTVV.